This T cell receptor beta chain was documented in a study of T cell responses to AZD1222 COVID-19 vaccine (dated by TCRdb to the early 2020s). Background for the entire study: AZD1222 recipients whose second dose came at about 4 weeks and those whose second dose came at about 12 weeks were combined into one group, since spike-specific TCR depth and breadth did not differ between the two schedules. Trial participants were enrolled into age subgroups of 18-55, 56-69 and 70-plus years, which contained 148, 28 and 57 TCR-sequenced participants, respectively. A total of 233 trial participants underwent TCR sequencing, of whom about 210 received two doses of AZD1222 and roughly 25 received two doses of the MenACWY control vaccine. General conclusions and limits of the study: Most participants were white British and females outnumbered males, and the authors suggested that clonal diversity may have been underestimated. Spike-specific TCR breadth and depth rose significantly after two AZD1222 doses compared with day 0 and with MenACWY recipients. Nearly half of unique spike-specific TCRs reportedly recognized epitopes outside regions mutated in the B.1.351 and B.1.1.7 variants. Only 5 to 7 AZD1222 recipients were SARS-CoV-2 seropositive at baseline, limiting conclusions about previously exposed vaccinees. CD4 TCRs associated with the vaccine covered the entire spike protein, and the dominant responses were in regions 160-218 and 743-854. Because no day 14 peak-response samples were available, repertoires were characterized only after the peak T cell response. In the small 56-69-year group, the increase in depth fell short of significance, most likely because of low power.

A distance of 11 bases separates the germline ends of V and J, which lose 0 bases and 7 bases respectively. CDR3 length: 13 amino acids, cysteine to phenylalanine. Here the CDR3 DNA is all that survives: 39 bases in frame from base 1. The germline V gene (reference sequence) sets CDR1 to SGHNT and CDR2 to YYREEE. With regard to this clone: This receptor's antigen is unknown. It has no much larger one-base neighbor in the sample; base qualities were not kept.

The sample's time point label, decoded: baseline before first vaccination. Samples from vaccinated people were obtained from the UK trials COV001 and COV002, which included a single-blind randomized controlled phase 2/3 trial of AZD1222 (ChAdOx1 nCoV-19) in healthy adults. Trial participant PBMC samples were collected at day 0 and day 28 after the second dose for TCRbeta chain sequencing. The CDR3 regions of human TCRbeta chains were analyzed by immunosequencing. The authors processed their data as follows. TCRs in the repertoires were compared against a reference library of SARS-CoV-2-specific TCRs that had been generated with the MIRA antigen-specificity platform. Breadth was defined as the fraction of unique TCRs that were SARS-CoV-2-associated, and depth was defined as the fraction of total T cells that were SARS-CoV-2-associated. Using the MIRA data, each spike-specific TCR was mapped to the spike region that the TCR reacts to and placed in a CD4 or CD8 class. Log10-transformed breadth and depth values were compared by one-way ANOVA with Sidak's multiple comparisons tests. TCRdb provides this immuneACCESS table in a form limited to in-frame rearrangements. Some clones are lacking; in checked studies, under half of them reflect an unresolved V gene, and why the rest are absent is not known. V, J and clone size are taken as reported in that table, and D and trimming were inferred from the DNA itself. The sample data list about 120,000 clones, and around 89% of these were observed just once. The ten most abundant clones make up under 4.5% of the sample.

This TCR was recovered from an adult in good health. The rearrangement joined TRBV5-4 to TRBJ2-7, with the D gene uncertain. The specimen was peripheral blood, collected on day 0 of AZD1222 vaccination. The sequenced DNA: TGTGCCAGCAGCTTGGTGCCAGTCGAGGAGCAGTACTTC. Translated, this gives CASSLVPVEEQYF.